The 12 T cell receptor beta chains presented below share a single source sample, sequenced in a study of T cell repertoires in cytomegalovirus infection. TCRdb reanalysed the reads using MiXCR and keeps one entry per CDR3 protein. The sample records about 120,000 distinct CDR3 sequences, 10% being singletons. The antigens for these receptors are not known. Source material: PBMCs, sequenced either directly or after in vitro stimulation (not recorded which). The receptors were sampled from a human donor in good health (CMV status not recorded). Some clones in this sample may be carry-over from other donors' samples.

In its sample, this clonotype was seen many times. The chain links TRBV7-2 to TRBJ2-5, with D perhaps matching TRBD1 (6 bases). The V gene lost 0 bases and the J gene lost 5 bases, with 13 bases spanning the gap. The germline gives CDR1 SGHTA, CDR2 FQGNSA. The CDR3 is 15 amino acids. CDR3 coding DNA: TGTGCCAGCAGCTTAGCGGGGGCGGAACGGGAGACCCAGTACTTC. Its protein is CASSLAGAERETQYF.

A note on this clonotype: A much larger clone differs by one base, so this may be a read error. V usage is TRBV7-2 and J usage is TRBJ2-3; D is unclear. Germline assignment: CDR1 SGHTA and CDR2 FQGNSA. The CDR3 runs 12 residues. This CDR3 is CVSSLATDTQYF. The DNA for the CDR3 is TGTGTCAGCAGCTTAGCCACAGATACGCAGTATTTT. The full variable domain, rest sourced from reference TRBV7-2 and TRBJ2-3, is GAGVSQSPSNKVTEKGKDVELRCDPISGHTALYWYRQSLGQGLEFLIYFQGNSAPDKSGLPSDRFSAERTGGSVSTLTIQRTQQEDSAVYLCVSSLATDTQYFGPGTRLTVL.

The V gene is TRBV20-1, the J gene TRBJ2-5, with 8 bases that match TRBD2. The length of the CDR3 is 16 residues. V was clipped by 3 bases and J by 2 bases; unmatched bases: 11. The V gene's germline CDR1 is DFQATT and CDR2 SNEGSKA (reference sequence). CDR3 sequence reads: CSARSPRGGRQETQYF. The CDR3 nucleotides read TGCAGTGCTAGGTCCCCTCGGGGGGGACGACAAGAGACCCAGTACTTC.

J is TRBJ2-1 and V is TRBV7-2; 11 bases are a match to TRBD2. This CDR3 spans 15 amino acids. CDR1 SGHTA and CDR2 FQGNSA come from the germline V gene. V shed 6 bases, J shed 6 bases, and the junction held 7 bases outside the gene matches. The CDR3 nucleotides are TGTGCCAGCAGGTTTAGCGGGAGGGCAGGCAATGAGCAGTTCTTC. Its protein product is CASRFSGRAGNEQFF.

This clonotype was observed at least ten times. V usage is TRBV11-2 and J usage is TRBJ2-5; D remains ambiguous. Germline CDR1 and CDR2: SGHAT and FQNNGV. The CDR3 extends over 13 amino acids. The germline V and J ends were trimmed by 5 bases and 3 bases, with 10 bases remaining between them. CDR3 protein: CASSLGYKETQYF. CDR3 in DNA: TGTGCCAGCAGCCTCGGCTATAAAGAGACCCAGTACTTC. Together with reference TRBV11-2 and TRBJ2-5, the CDR3 gives the full variable domain: EAGVAQSPRYKIIEKRQSVAFWCNPISGHATLYWYQQILGQGPKLLIQFQNNGVVDDSQLPKDRFSAERLKGVDSTLKIQPAKLEDSAVYLCASSLGYKETQYFGPGTRLLVL.

This clonotype came up many times. This chain joins TRBV7-2 and TRBJ2-1, with 9 bases that match TRBD2. CDR3 length equals 16 residues. In germline, CDR1 is SGHTA, CDR2 FQGNSA. V was pared by 6 bases and J by 4 bases, with 10 bases of the junction left unmatched. CDR3 sequence reads: CASRPQLAGAYNEQFF. The CDR3 nucleotides read TGTGCCAGCAGACCCCAATTAGCGGGGGCATACAATGAGCAGTTCTTC.

The table lists this clonotype with many counts. The chain has TRBV7-9 and TRBJ2-1; perhaps TRBD1 as D (6 bases). This CDR3 has 15 amino acids. Deletions cut 2 bases from V and 5 bases from J, with 13 bases between. Germline V CDR1 and CDR2: SEHNR, FQNEAQ (reference sequence). The CDR3 here is CASSLSQGQDNEQFF. The CDR3 DNA follows: TGTGCCAGCAGCTTATCCCAGGGGCAGGACAATGAGCAGTTCTTC.

This clonotype was seen only a few times. V usage is TRBV7-2 and J usage is TRBJ2-1; maybe TRBD1 (6 bases). This CDR3 has 15 amino acids. The germline V gene encodes CDR1 SGHTA and CDR2 FQGNSA. Trimming pared 1 base from V and 1 base from J, leaving 8 bases between. Written as DNA, the CDR3 is TGTGCCAGCAGCTTAGGAGGACAGTCCTACAATGAGCAGTTCTTC. Residues: CASSLGGQSYNEQFF.

This clonotype has a count of ten or more. The rearrangement joins TRBV4-2 to TRBJ2-1; 7 bases align to TRBD2. Germline loops: CDR1 LGHNA, CDR2 YNFKEQ. This CDR3 comprises 16 residues. Trimming removed 2 bases from V and 4 bases from J; junction bases left unmatched: 8. The CDR3 protein is CASSQTERDPYNEQFF. Written as DNA, the CDR3 is TGTGCCAGCAGCCAAACCGAGCGGGACCCTTACAATGAGCAGTTCTTC.

The chain combines TRBV7-6 with TRBJ2-5; 11 bases map to TRBD2. V lost 6 bases, J lost 5 bases, and 5 bases stayed unmatched. The CDR3 covers 14 residues. The germline gives CDR1 SGHVS, CDR2 FNYEAQ. DNA for the CDR3: TGTGCCAGCAGTTTAATAGCGGGAGGGGAGACCCAGTACTTC. Translating it yields CASSLIAGGETQYF.

This CDR3 is CASSLGQGEEKLFF. The CDR3 DNA is TGTGCCAGCAGCTTAGGACAGGGGGAGGAAAAACTGTTTTTT. This chain joins TRBV7-8 and TRBJ1-4, with 9 bases that match TRBD1. The CDR3 consists of 14 residues. With V trimmed by 1 base and J by 8 bases, 2 bases remained unmatched. Germline lookup yields CDR1 SGHVS and CDR2 FQNEAQ.

This clonotype was found many times. The chain joins TRBV15 to TRBJ1-1; D call uncertain. The CDR3 has 12 amino acids. V gave up 4 bases and J gave up 0 bases, with 3 bases separating them. The V gene's germline CDR1 is LNHNV and CDR2 YYDKDF (reference sequence). The CDR3 DNA is TGTGCCACCAGCACACTGAACACTGAAGCTTTCTTT. It translates to CATSTLNTEAFF.